This TCR beta chain was documented in a study of T cell changes during pregnancy in multiple sclerosis. The CDR3 sequence is 16 residues long. The germline V gene encodes CDR1 ENHRY and CDR2 SYGVKD. V was pared by 0 bases and J by 4 bases, with 5 bases of the junction left unmatched. Sequenced by immunoSEQ multiplex PCR; TCRdb stores in-frame clones only, minus some. The sample includes under 75,000 clones, around nine tenths of them seen just once. Material: CD4+ T cells from peripheral blood mononuclear cells, obtained after pregnancy. The gene calls are TRBV10-3 and TRBJ2-5, with 10 bases identical to TRBD2. The receptor's source is a female donor with multiple sclerosis, enrolled in a pregnancy study. The CDR3 coding sequence is TGTGCCATCAGTGAGTCGGCTAGCGGGAGTCGAGAGACCCAGTACTTC. Amino acid sequence: CAISESASGSRETQYF.